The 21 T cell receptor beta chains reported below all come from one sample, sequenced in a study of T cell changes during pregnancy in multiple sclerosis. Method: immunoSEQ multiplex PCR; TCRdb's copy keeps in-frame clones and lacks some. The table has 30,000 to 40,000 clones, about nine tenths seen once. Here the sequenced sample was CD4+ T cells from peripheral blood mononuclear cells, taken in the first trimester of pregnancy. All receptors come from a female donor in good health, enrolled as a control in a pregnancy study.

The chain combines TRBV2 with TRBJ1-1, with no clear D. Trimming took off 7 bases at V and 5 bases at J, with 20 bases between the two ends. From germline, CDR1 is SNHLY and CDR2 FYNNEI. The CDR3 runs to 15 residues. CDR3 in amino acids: CASIISGIAGTEAFF. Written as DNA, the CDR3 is TGTGCCAGCATCATCTCCGGGATTGCCGGGACTGAAGCTTTCTTT.

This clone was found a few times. The CDR3 nucleotides are TGTGCCTGGAGGGTCTACGCCGGGGAGCTGTTTTTT. This encodes CAWRVYAGELFF. The V call is TRBV30, the J call TRBJ2-2; D call uncertain. CDR3 size: 12 residues. CDR1 is GTSNPN and CDR2 is SVGIG in the germline V gene (reference sequence). The V gene lost 3 bases and the J gene lost 6 bases, with 8 bases spanning the gap. The variable domain in full, with the rest retrieved from reference TRBV30 and TRBJ2-2, is SQTIHQWPATLVQPVGSPLSLECTVEGTSNPNLYWYRQAAGRGLQLLFYSVGIGQISSEVPQNLSASRPQDRQFILSSKKLLLSDSGFYLCAWRVYAGELFFGEGSRLTVL.

CDR3 protein: CASSLEGMNTEAFF. CDR3 coding DNA: TGTGCCAGCAGCTTGGAGGGGATGAACACTGAAGCTTTCTTT. This chain connects TRBV5-4 to TRBJ1-1; maybe TRBD1 (5 bases). The V and J ends lost 0 bases and 0 bases respectively, with 6 bases between them. Germline values: CDR1 SGHNT, CDR2 YYREEE (reference sequence). The CDR3 has 14 amino acids.

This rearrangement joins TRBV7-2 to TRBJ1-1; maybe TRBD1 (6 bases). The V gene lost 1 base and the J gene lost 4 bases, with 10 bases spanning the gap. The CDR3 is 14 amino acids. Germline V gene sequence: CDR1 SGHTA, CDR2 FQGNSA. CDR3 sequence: CASSLGDTRTEAFF. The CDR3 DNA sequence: TGTGCCAGCAGCTTAGGGGACACGCGCACTGAAGCTTTCTTT. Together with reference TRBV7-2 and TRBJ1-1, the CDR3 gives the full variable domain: GAGVSQSPSNKVTEKGKDVELRCDPISGHTALYWYRQSLGQGLEFLIYFQGNSAPDKSGLPSDRFSAERTGGSVSTLTIQRTQQEDSAVYLCASSLGDTRTEAFFGQGTRLTVV.

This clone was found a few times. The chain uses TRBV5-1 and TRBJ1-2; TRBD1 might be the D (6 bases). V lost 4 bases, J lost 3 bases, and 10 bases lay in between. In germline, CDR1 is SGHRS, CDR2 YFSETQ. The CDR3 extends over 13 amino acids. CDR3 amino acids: CASSREGDYGYTF. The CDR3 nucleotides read TGCGCCAGCAGCCGGGAGGGGGACTATGGCTACACCTTC.

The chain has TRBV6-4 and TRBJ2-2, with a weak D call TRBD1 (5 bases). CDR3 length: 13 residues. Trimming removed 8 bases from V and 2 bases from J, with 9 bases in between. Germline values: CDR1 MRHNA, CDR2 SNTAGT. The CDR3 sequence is CASLDSNTGELFF. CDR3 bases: TGTGCCAGCCTTGACAGCAACACCGGGGAGCTGTTTTTT.

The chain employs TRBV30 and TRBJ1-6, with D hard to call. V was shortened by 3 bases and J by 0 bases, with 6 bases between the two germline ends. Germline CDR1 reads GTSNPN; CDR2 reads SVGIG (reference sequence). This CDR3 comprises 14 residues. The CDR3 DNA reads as TGTGCCTGGAGCACTACCTCCTATAATTCACCCCTCCACTTT. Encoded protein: CAWSTTSYNSPLHF.

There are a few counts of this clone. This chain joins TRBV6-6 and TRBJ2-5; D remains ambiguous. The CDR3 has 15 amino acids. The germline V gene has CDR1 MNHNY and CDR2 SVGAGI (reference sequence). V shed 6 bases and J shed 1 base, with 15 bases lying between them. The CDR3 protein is CASRNFGQTQETQYF. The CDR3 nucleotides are TGTGCCAGCAGAAATTTTGGGCAGACCCAAGAGACCCAGTACTTC.

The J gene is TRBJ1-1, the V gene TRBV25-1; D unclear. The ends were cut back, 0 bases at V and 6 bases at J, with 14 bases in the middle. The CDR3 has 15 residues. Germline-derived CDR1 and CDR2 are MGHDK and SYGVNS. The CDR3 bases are TGTGCCAGCAGTGAATATGGCAGAGGGCACGCTGAAGCTTTCTTT. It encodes CASSEYGRGHAEAFF.

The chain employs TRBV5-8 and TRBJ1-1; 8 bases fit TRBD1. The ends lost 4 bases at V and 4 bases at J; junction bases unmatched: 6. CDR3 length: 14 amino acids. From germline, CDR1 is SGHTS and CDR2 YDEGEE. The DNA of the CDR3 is TGTGCCAGCAGCCAGGACAGGGTCAGCACTGAAGCTTTCTTT. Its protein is CASSQDRVSTEAFF.

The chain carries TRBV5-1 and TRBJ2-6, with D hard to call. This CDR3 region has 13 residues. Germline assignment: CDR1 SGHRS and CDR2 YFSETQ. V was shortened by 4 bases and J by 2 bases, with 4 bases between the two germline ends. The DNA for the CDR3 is TGCGCCAGCAGCGGCCCTGGGGCCAACGTCCTGACTTTC. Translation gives CASSGPGANVLTF.

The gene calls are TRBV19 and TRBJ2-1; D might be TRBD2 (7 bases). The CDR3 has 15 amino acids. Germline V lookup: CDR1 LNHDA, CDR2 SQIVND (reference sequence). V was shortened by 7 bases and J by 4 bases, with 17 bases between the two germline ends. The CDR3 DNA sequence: TGTGCCAGTACCGATAGGGCGGGGGCATACAATGAGCAGTTCTTC. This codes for CASTDRAGAYNEQFF.

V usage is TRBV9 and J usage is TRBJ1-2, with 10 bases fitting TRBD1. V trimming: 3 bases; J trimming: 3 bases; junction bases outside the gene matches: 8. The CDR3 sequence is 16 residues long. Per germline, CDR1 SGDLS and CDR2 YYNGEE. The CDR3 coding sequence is TGTGCCAGCAGCGGCCGGGACAGGGGTACGGACTATGGCTACACCTTC. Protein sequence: CASSGRDRGTDYGYTF.

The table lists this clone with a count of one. CDR3 amino acids: CASQDRGRDQPQHF. CDR3 bases: TGTGCCAGCCAGGACAGGGGGCGAGATCAGCCCCAGCATTTT. This chain connects TRBV27 to TRBJ1-5; 11 nucleotides agree with TRBD1. There are 14 residues in the CDR3. The germline V gene has CDR1 MNHEY and CDR2 SMNVEV (reference sequence). V was clipped by 8 bases and J by 5 bases; unmatched bases: 5.

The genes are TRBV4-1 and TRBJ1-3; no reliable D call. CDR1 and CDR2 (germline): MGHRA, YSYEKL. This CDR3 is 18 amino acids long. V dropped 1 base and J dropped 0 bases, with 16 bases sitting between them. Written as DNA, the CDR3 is TGCGCCAGCAGCCAAGGCTATGACCCCGGAGGCTCTGGAAACACCATATATTTT. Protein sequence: CASSQGYDPGGSGNTIYF.

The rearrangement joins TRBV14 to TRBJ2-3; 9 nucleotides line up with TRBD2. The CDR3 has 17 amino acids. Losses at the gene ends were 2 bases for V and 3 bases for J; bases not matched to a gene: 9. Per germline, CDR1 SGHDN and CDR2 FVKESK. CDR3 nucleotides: TGTGCCAGCAGCCAATGGGGTGCGGGGGGGCCGACAGATACGCAGTATTTT. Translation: CASSQWGAGGPTDTQYF.

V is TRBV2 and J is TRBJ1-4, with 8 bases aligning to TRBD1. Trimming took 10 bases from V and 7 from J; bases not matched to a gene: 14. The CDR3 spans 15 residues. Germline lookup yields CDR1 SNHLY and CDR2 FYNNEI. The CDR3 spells CATKPQTGEGEKLFF. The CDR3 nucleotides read TGTGCCACCAAGCCCCAGACAGGGGAGGGTGAAAAACTGTTTTTT.

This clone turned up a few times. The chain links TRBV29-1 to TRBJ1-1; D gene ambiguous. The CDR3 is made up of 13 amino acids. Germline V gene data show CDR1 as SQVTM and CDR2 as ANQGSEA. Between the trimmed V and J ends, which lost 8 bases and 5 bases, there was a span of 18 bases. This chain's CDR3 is CSWVRHPMTEAFF. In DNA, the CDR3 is TGCAGCTGGGTGAGGCACCCGATGACTGAAGCTTTCTTT.

The CDR3 spells CAWSLRNKNTEAFF. CDR3 coding DNA: TGTGCCTGGAGCCTCAGGAATAAGAACACTGAAGCTTTCTTT. The chain carries TRBV30 and TRBJ1-1, with D unresolved. This CDR3 is built from 14 residues. The V and J ends lost 3 bases and 1 base respectively, with 12 bases between them. CDR1 and CDR2 (germline): GTSNPN, SVGIG (reference sequence).

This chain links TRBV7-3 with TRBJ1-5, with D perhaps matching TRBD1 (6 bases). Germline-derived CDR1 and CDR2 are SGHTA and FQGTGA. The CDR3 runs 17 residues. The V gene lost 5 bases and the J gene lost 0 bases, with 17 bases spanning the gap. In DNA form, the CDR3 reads TGTGCCAGCAGCCCCGGGGGGGCAGTTTATAGCAATCAGCCCCAGCATTTT. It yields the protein CASSPGGAVYSNQPQHF.

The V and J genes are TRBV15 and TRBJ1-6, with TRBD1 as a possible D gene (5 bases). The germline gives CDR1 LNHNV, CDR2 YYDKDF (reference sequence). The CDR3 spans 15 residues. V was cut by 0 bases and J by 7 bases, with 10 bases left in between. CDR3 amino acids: CATSRDDRANSPLHF. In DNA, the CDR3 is TGTGCCACCAGCAGAGATGACAGAGCGAATTCACCCCTCCACTTT.